Each of the 18 T cell receptor beta chains below was sequenced from the same sample in a study of regulatory T cells in long-lasting Graves disease. Through Arm-PCR of CDR3 regions and iRepertoire HTBI primers, TCR beta libraries were built. MiXCR was run by TCRdb on the multiplex PCR reads, yielding one entry per CDR3 protein. This sample has 400,000 to 500,000 distinct CDR3 sequences, with less than 25% found just once. Specified time point: persistent/refractory GD, antithyroid drugs over 5 years with positive TRAb. Making the TCR library involved RNA that had been extracted from PBMCs. Sequenced here: peripheral blood mononuclear cells (PBMCs), sampled when the disease was refractory, from a patient treated with antithyroid drugs. These receptors were collected from a female donor with Graves disease.

Ten or more counts support this clonotype. The chain has TRBV2 and TRBJ1-4; D is possibly TRBD1 (5 bases). CDR3 length equals 14 residues. V shed 3 bases and J shed 6 bases, with 11 bases lying between them. CDR1 is SNHLY and CDR2 is FYNNEI in the germline V gene. The CDR3 region is CASSDVRRDEKLFF. The CDR3 region has the DNA TGTGCCAGCAGTGACGTCCGCAGGGATGAAAAACTGTTTTTT.

The genes are TRBV18 and TRBJ1-1; D ambiguous. This CDR3 has 16 residues. Trimming left V 2 bases short and J 2 bases short, with 15 bases between. Per germline, CDR1 KGHSH and CDR2 LQKENI. CDR3 DNA: TGTGCCAGCTCACCATTAGGGCCGAACCCAAACACTGAAGCTTTCTTT. Protein product: CASSPLGPNPNTEAFF.

The J gene is TRBJ2-5, the V gene TRBV15; no firm D call. From germline, CDR1 is LNHNV and CDR2 YYDKDF (reference sequence). The CDR3 totals 12 residues. V dropped 4 bases and J dropped 0 bases, with 3 bases sitting between them. This chain's CDR3 is CATSIYQETQYF. The CDR3 DNA is TGTGCCACCAGCATTTACCAAGAGACCCAGTACTTC.

This clonotype was counted ten times or more. The genes are TRBV6-1 and TRBJ1-2, with a weak D call TRBD1 (6 bases). The germline gives CDR1 MNHNS, CDR2 SASEGT. CDR3 length: 12 residues. Deletions cut 8 bases from V and 4 bases from J, with 11 bases between. CDR3 in DNA: TGTGCCAGCCTAGGGGGTGCCTATGGCTACACCTTC. As protein: CASLGGAYGYTF.

Ten or more counts support this clonotype. The chain carries TRBV6-1 and TRBJ2-7, with 9 bases identical to TRBD2. Germline V gene lookup returns CDR1 MNHNS and CDR2 SASEGT. The junction had 4 bases not matched to a gene; V was cut back by 10 bases and J by 0 bases. The CDR3 has 13 amino acids. CDR3 loop: CATTSGSSYEQYF. CDR3 in DNA: TGTGCCACGACTAGCGGAAGCTCCTACGAGCAGTACTTC.

The CDR3: CASSIDGAQPYEQYF. The CDR3, as DNA: TGTGCCAGTAGTATAGACGGGGCCCAGCCTTACGAGCAGTACTTC. This chain links TRBV19 with TRBJ2-7, with D possibly called TRBD1 or TRBD2 (5 bases each). The germline V gene encodes CDR1 LNHDA and CDR2 SQIVND (reference sequence). The CDR3 runs 15 residues. The V end was cut by 0 bases, the J end by 4 bases, with 13 bases between.

In its sample, this clonotype was seen many times. The chain employs TRBV9 and TRBJ2-7, with 8 nucleotides matching TRBD2. Germline CDR1 SGDLS, CDR2 YYNGEE. CDR3 size: 15 residues. V dropped 5 bases and J dropped 2; count of bases not matched to a gene: 9. Here the CDR3 DNA reads TGTGCCAGCAGTGCGGGACTAGGGCAACCCTACGAGCAGTACTTC. Translation gives CASSAGLGQPYEQYF.

About this clonotype itself: A clone one base away is much larger, so this may be a read error. The chain combines TRBV6-5 with TRBJ1-2; a possible D gene is TRBD1 (5 bases). CDR3 length: 14 residues. Germline assignment: CDR1 MNHEY and CDR2 SVGAGI. The germline V and J ends were trimmed by 0 bases and 8 bases, with 13 bases remaining between them. CDR3 loop: CASSYSMGVGGYTF. CDR3 DNA sequence: TGTGCCAGCAGTTACTCTATGGGGGTGGGAGGCTACACCTTC.

The J gene is TRBJ2-2, the V gene TRBV20-1, with TRBD1 matching over 8 bases. Trimming at V came to 3 bases and at J to 2 bases, leaving 8 bases not matched to a gene. Germline-derived CDR1 and CDR2 are DFQATT and SNEGSKA (reference sequence). This CDR3 comprises 16 residues. CDR3: CSASPLGQGNTGELFF. The CDR3 coding sequence is TGCAGTGCTAGTCCTCTAGGACAGGGTAACACCGGGGAGCTGTTTTTT.

This clonotype was found many times. The chain couples TRBV2 to TRBJ1-4; D is ambiguous. The germline V gene encodes CDR1 SNHLY and CDR2 FYNNEI. V shed 4 bases and J shed 4 bases, with 10 bases lying between them. CDR3 length: 14 amino acids. CDR3 sequence: CASSGRAINEKLFF. The CDR3 DNA reads as TGTGCCAGCAGTGGCCGGGCCATTAATGAAAAACTGTTTTTT.

This clonotype was detected many times. The rearrangement links TRBV11-2 to TRBJ2-7, with TRBD1 matching 7 bases. Germline V gene lookup returns CDR1 SGHAT and CDR2 FQNNGV. V trimming: 1 base; J trimming: 5 bases; junction bases outside the gene matches: 8. This CDR3 region has 15 residues. CDR3 region: CASSLVGAGGNEQYF. The DNA of the CDR3 is TGTGCCAGCAGCTTAGTAGGGGCAGGGGGAAACGAGCAGTACTTC.

This clonotype was recorded a few times. V usage is TRBV6-5 and J usage is TRBJ2-3; D is perhaps TRBD2 (6 bases). The germline V and J ends were trimmed by 4 bases and 4 bases, with 9 bases remaining between them. The CDR3 runs 13 residues. The germline gives CDR1 MNHEY, CDR2 SVGAGI. For the CDR3, the DNA is TGTGCCAGCAGTTGGGGACTCGCAGATACGCAGTATTTT. This sequence encodes CASSWGLADTQYF.

Concerning this clonotype: The CDR3 ends on some other residue instead of the conserved phenylalanine or tryptophan, so this is likely a read error. CDR3 bases: TGTGCCAGCAAGGAAATTGGGGGGCGTGGGTACGAGCAGTACCTC. This sequence encodes CASKEIGGRGYEQYL. The chain joins TRBV6-2 or TRBV6-3 to TRBJ2-7; D may correspond to TRBD1 or TRBD2 (6 bases each). The V end was cut by 7 bases, the J end by 4 bases, with 20 bases between. Germline loops: CDR1 MNHEY, CDR2 SVGEGT. The CDR3 covers 15 residues.

This clonotype was counted many times. The chain recombines TRBV3-1 with TRBJ2-5; the match to TRBD2 covers 8 bases. Unmatched junction bases numbered 10, after V lost 0 bases and J lost 1 base. The CDR3 spans 18 residues. Germline CDR1 LGHDT, CDR2 YNNKEL (reference sequence). The CDR3 DNA follows: TGTGCCAGCAGCCAAGATTCCCCCCTAGCGGGTATCCAAGAGACCCAGTACTTC. Translation: CASSQDSPLAGIQETQYF.

The V gene is TRBV7-2, the J gene TRBJ2-7, with D perhaps TRBD2 (5 bases). Between the trimmed V and J ends, which lost 5 bases and 6 bases, there was a span of 17 bases. Per the germline V gene, CDR1 is SGHTA and CDR2 is FQGNSA. The CDR3 has 14 amino acids. CDR3 residues: CASSPGFGVPEQYF. The CDR3 nucleotides read TGTGCCAGCAGCCCGGGATTCGGGGTTCCCGAGCAGTACTTC.

This clonotype has a count of ten or more. The chain has TRBV27 and TRBJ2-5; D is perhaps TRBD1 (6 bases). This CDR3 has 16 residues. Looked up from germline, CDR1 is MNHEY and CDR2 is SMNVEV (reference sequence). Trimming shortened V by 0 bases and J by 3 bases, and 14 bases separated the two germline ends. The CDR3 DNA reads TGTGCCAGCAGTTTATCGGCCGGTTCAGGGGAAGAGACCCAGTACTTC. Its protein is CASSLSAGSGEETQYF.

There are many counts of this clonotype. The V gene is TRBV20-1, the J gene TRBJ1-2, with D possibly matching TRBD1 (6 bases). The V gene's germline CDR1 is DFQATT and CDR2 SNEGSKA (reference sequence). The germline V and J ends were trimmed by 5 bases and 4 bases, with 17 bases remaining between them. The CDR3 has 14 amino acids. Written as DNA, the CDR3 is TGCAGTGCTCCTCACAGGGAGTGGGGCTATGGCTACACCTTC. Protein product: CSAPHREWGYGYTF.

This clonotype has just one count. The chain links TRBV4-1 to TRBJ2-7; 8 positions agree with TRBD2. Germline CDR1 MGHRA, CDR2 YSYEKL. J was trimmed by 6 bases and V by 0 bases; bases with no gene match: 7. This CDR3 is 15 amino acids long. The CDR3 bases are TGCGCCAGCAGCCAAGATAGGGGACTAGGTTCCGAGCAGTACTTC. Its protein is CASSQDRGLGSEQYF.